This TCR beta chain was recovered during a study of T-cell reconstitution after alpha-beta-depleted transplantation in children. The CDR3 length is 15 residues. Trimming shortened V by 5 bases and J by 2 bases, and 14 bases separated the two germline ends. Germline values: CDR1 SGHAT, CDR2 FQDESV (reference sequence). The authors prepared the TCRbeta library with unique molecular identifiers. TCRdb redid the calling of the PCR reads with MiXCR, one entry per CDR3 protein. The table shows about 250,000 distinct CDR3 sequences, with roughly 25% occurring only once. Comments on this clonotype: The target antigen is unknown.

Study-wide results and limits: Reports say that about two months after transplant, the alpha-beta T cells came out of several hundred graft clones that had expanded. Recipient T cells and thymic progenitors that survived gave rise to the high TCRbeta diversity observed at day 60 in some patients. At the one-year point after transplant, T-cell counts and TCRbeta diversity were found to come mostly from T cells that had been newly produced.

The sample in question was PBMCs, mostly from graft donor cells, obtained 360 days after TCRalphabeta/CD19-depleted stem cell transplant. The TCR comes from a female patient aged 2 to 10 who had a stem cell transplant for congenital amegakaryocytic thrombocytopenia, so the T cells may come from the graft donor. This sequence joins TRBV11-1 and TRBJ2-3; possible D gene TRBD2, 6 bases. The CDR3 nucleotides read TGTGCCAGCAGCCACTCTAGCGCTAACACAGATACGCAGTATTTT. Translation: CASSHSSANTDTQYF.